One and the same sample provided the 17 T cell receptor beta chains below, sequenced in a study of T cell responses to AZD1222 COVID-19 vaccine. Clones were sequenced by immunoSEQ multiplex PCR, and TCRdb holds only the in-frame ones, with some missing. Among some 130,000 clones listed, about nine tenths were seen once. Sequencing was performed on peripheral blood, taken on day 0 of AZD1222 vaccination. The receptors originated from an adult in good health.

The chain employs TRBV5-1 and TRBJ2-5; 7 bases align to TRBD2. The CDR3 has 18 amino acids. J was trimmed by 1 base and V by 0 bases; bases with no gene match: 12. Germline V gene sequence: CDR1 SGHRS, CDR2 YFSETQ. The CDR3 bases are TGCGCCAGCAGCTTGGTTTATGAGGCTAGCGGCTTCCAAGAGACCCAGTACTTC. This encodes CASSLVYEASGFQETQYF.

This sequence joins TRBV7-9 and TRBJ2-7; 7 bases agree with TRBD2. The CDR3 is 15 amino acids. Germline CDR1 reads SEHNR; CDR2 reads FQNEAQ (reference sequence). V lost 4 bases to trimming and J lost 4 bases; unmatched junction nucleotides: 10. The CDR3: CASSSSQAGDYEQYF. Here the CDR3 DNA reads TGTGCCAGCAGCTCCTCCCAGGCGGGGGATTACGAGCAGTACTTC.

Here the CDR3 DNA reads TGTGCCAGCAGCCGGGACAGGGGAAAGCAGCCCCAGCATTTT. Residues: CASSRDRGKQPQHF. V and J are TRBV7-9 and TRBJ1-5, with 10 bases aligning to TRBD1. CDR3 length: 14 amino acids. Germline V gives CDR1 SEHNR, CDR2 FQNEAQ (reference sequence). V gave up 5 bases and J gave up 7 bases; unmatched junction bases: 5.

The rearrangement uses TRBV20-1 and TRBJ1-2; 7 bases align to TRBD1. Germline V gives CDR1 DFQATT, CDR2 SNEGSKA (reference sequence). CDR3 length equals 15 residues. V lost 3 bases to trimming and J lost 0 bases; unmatched junction nucleotides: 7. CDR3 coding DNA: TGCAGTGCTAGTGAGACAGGGCGTGCTAACTATGGCTACACCTTC. Amino acid sequence: CSASETGRANYGYTF.

The chain is built from TRBV9 and TRBJ2-3; D gene unclear. V lost 3 bases to trimming and J lost 0 bases, with 23 bases between them. The length of the CDR3 is 19 residues. CDR1 and CDR2 (germline): SGDLS, YYNGEE. The CDR3 DNA reads TGTGCCAGCAGCGGACGGTTCGGTTCTATCCGAAGTAGCACAGATACGCAGTATTTT. Protein product: CASSGRFGSIRSSTDTQYF.

The chain couples TRBV9 to TRBJ2-5; 9 positions agree with TRBD1. Germline V CDR1 and CDR2: SGDLS, YYNGEE. CDR3 length: 15 amino acids. V gave up 4 bases and J gave up 3 bases; unmatched junction bases: 7. CDR3 sequence (DNA): TGTGCCAGCAGCACAACAGGGGGCGCGGAAGAGACCCAGTACTTC. Translating it yields CASSTTGGAEETQYF. The full variable domain, with the rest looked up from reference TRBV9 and TRBJ2-5, is DSGVTQTPKHLITATGQRVTLRCSPRSGDLSVYWYQQSLDQGLQFLIQYYNGEERAKGNILERFSAQQFPDLHSELNLSSLELGDSALYFCASSTTGGAEETQYFGPGTRLLVL.

The V gene is TRBV6-1, the J gene TRBJ1-2; D ambiguous. From germline, CDR1 is MNHNS and CDR2 SASEGT. The V and J ends lost 3 bases and 8 bases respectively, with 22 bases between them. This CDR3 comprises 16 residues. CDR3 region: CASSDHPEGLPLGYTF. Written as DNA, the CDR3 is TGTGCCAGCAGTGATCATCCGGAAGGGTTGCCCCTCGGCTACACCTTC.

This sequence joins TRBV5-4 and TRBJ1-4, with a tentative D call TRBD1 (6 bases). CDR3 size: 14 residues. The V and J ends lost 4 bases and 4 bases respectively, with 11 bases between them. From germline, CDR1 is SGHNT and CDR2 YYREEE (reference sequence). Written as DNA, the CDR3 is TGTGCCAGCAGCAGACAGGAGAATAATGAAAAACTGTTTTTT. Its translation is CASSRQENNEKLFF.

J is TRBJ1-1 and V is TRBV4-2; D gene unclear. This CDR3 comprises 15 residues. The V gene lost 0 bases and the J gene lost 5 bases, with 13 bases spanning the gap. Germline-derived CDR1 and CDR2 are LGHNA and YNFKEQ. CDR3 region: CASSQESYLRTEAFF. The CDR3 region has the DNA TGTGCCAGCAGCCAAGAAAGTTATCTGAGGACTGAAGCTTTCTTT.

This clone appeared once. In DNA, the CDR3 is TGTGCCAGCAGCCTTATGCGGGGGAGCTCCTACAATGAGCAGTTCTTC. This encodes CASSLMRGSSYNEQFF. The rearrangement joins TRBV7-3 to TRBJ2-1, with TRBD2 matching over 7 bases. CDR1 SGHTA and CDR2 FQGTGA come from the germline V gene. Trimming removed 5 bases from V and 0 bases from J; junction bases left unmatched: 7. The CDR3 runs 16 residues.

V is TRBV18 and J is TRBJ1-5; 7 bases agree with TRBD1. Germline V CDR1 and CDR2: KGHSH, LQKENI. J was trimmed by 0 bases and V by 6 bases; bases with no gene match: 5. The CDR3 has 15 residues. CDR3 region: CASSRGTVSNQPQHF. CDR3 sequence (DNA): TGTGCCAGCTCCCGTGGGACAGTTAGCAATCAGCCCCAGCATTTT.

This clone was detected only once. This chain connects TRBV6-5 to TRBJ1-2; D not certain. The CDR3 is made up of 13 amino acids. From germline, CDR1 is MNHEY and CDR2 SVGAGI. Trimming shortened V by 6 bases and J by 4 bases, and 12 bases separated the two germline ends. This chain's CDR3 is CASSQTGSYGYTF. As DNA, the CDR3 is TGTGCCAGCAGCCAGACCGGGTCCTATGGCTACACCTTC.

The chain recombines TRBV4-3 with TRBJ1-2, with D unresolved. V shed 0 bases and J shed 5 bases, with 10 bases lying between them. The germline CDR1 and CDR2 sequences are LGHNA and YSLEER. The CDR3 sequence is 14 residues long. CDR3 sequence: CASSQEVVRYGYTF. CDR3 sequence (DNA): TGCGCCAGCAGCCAAGAGGTGGTGAGATATGGCTACACCTTC.

The chain uses TRBV11-3 and TRBJ2-2, with 7 bases identical to TRBD1. Per the germline V gene, CDR1 is SGHNT and CDR2 is YENEEA. V shed 2 bases and J 2 bases; nucleotides not matched to a gene: 5. The CDR3 is made up of 16 amino acids. In DNA form, the CDR3 reads TGTGCCAGCAGCTTAACAGGGGACAGCAACACCGGGGAGCTGTTTTTT. Residues: CASSLTGDSNTGELFF.

The genes are TRBV4-3 and TRBJ2-7, with D possibly being TRBD2 (6 bases). V was cut by 1 base and J by 7 bases, with 11 bases left in between. This CDR3 is built from 13 residues. Germline V gene sequence: CDR1 LGHNA, CDR2 YSLEER. The CDR3 region is CASSQVLALEQYF. DNA of the CDR3: TGCGCCAGCAGCCAAGTTCTAGCGCTTGAGCAGTACTTC.

The chain links TRBV6-2 or TRBV6-3 to TRBJ2-5; no reliable D call. The germline gives CDR1 MNHEY, CDR2 SVGEGT. The CDR3 totals 15 residues. Trimming took 2 bases from V and 7 from J, leaving 17 bases between them. The CDR3 coding sequence is TGTGCCAGCAGTTACGGGCCAGTTACAAAGGGGACCCAGTACTTC. This gives the protein CASSYGPVTKGTQYF.

The V gene is TRBV28, the J gene TRBJ1-5; D might be TRBD1 (5 bases). V shed 7 bases and J shed 5 bases, with 21 bases lying between them. Germline V gives CDR1 MDHEN, CDR2 SYDVKM. The CDR3 has 16 residues. CDR3 amino acids: CASTPPTGTGDQPQHF. The DNA for the CDR3 is TGTGCCAGCACTCCCCCCACGGGAACGGGGGATCAGCCCCAGCATTTT.